This T cell receptor beta chain was obtained from a study of graft-versus-host responses after intestinal transplantation. Study overall: Transplantation in recipients was multivisceral, liver-intestinal, or isolated intestinal. After anti-thymocyte globulin induction, recipients took tacrolimus and steroids for about 3 years. General study results and limits: GvH clones occurred in recipient marrow; some first appeared in ileum or blood.

In germline, CDR1 is SEHNR, CDR2 FQNEAQ (reference sequence). The CDR3 extends over 16 amino acids. Turning to this clone: Antigen: not known. At one end the junction does not follow the germline gene, possibly because of a read error.

Method: immunoSEQ multiplex PCR; TCRdb's copy keeps in-frame clones and lacks some. The sample consists of 62,000 or so clones, 90% to 95% of them appearing once. The chain couples TRBV7-9 to TRBJ1-4, with TRBD1 as a possible D gene (5 bases). The sample was unstimulated CD8+ T cells sorted from spleen or lymph node cells, taken before transplant. The TCR comes from a human donor who was the organ donor for an intestinal transplant. CDR3 in DNA: TGTGCCAGCAGCGACCGGGACCGCGCGACTAGTGAAAAACTGTTTTTT. This translates into CASSDRDRATSEKLFF. The full variable domain, completed using reference TRBV7-9 and TRBJ1-4, is DTGVSQNPRHKITKRGQNVTFRCDPISEHNRLYWYRQTLGQGPEFLTYFQNEAQLEKSRLLSDRFSAERPKGSFSTLEIQRTEQGDSAMYLCASSDRDRATSEKLFFGSGTQLSVL.